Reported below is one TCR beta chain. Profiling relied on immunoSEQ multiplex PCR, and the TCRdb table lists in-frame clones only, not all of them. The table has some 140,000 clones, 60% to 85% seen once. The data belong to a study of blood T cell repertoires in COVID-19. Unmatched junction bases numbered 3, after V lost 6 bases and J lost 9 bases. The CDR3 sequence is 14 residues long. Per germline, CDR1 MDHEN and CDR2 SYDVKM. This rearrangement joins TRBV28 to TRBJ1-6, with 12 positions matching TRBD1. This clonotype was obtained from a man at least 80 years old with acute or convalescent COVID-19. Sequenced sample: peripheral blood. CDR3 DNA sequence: TGTGCCAGCAGACGGGACAGGGGGCCTTCACCCCTCCACTTT. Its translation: CASRRDRGPSPLHF.